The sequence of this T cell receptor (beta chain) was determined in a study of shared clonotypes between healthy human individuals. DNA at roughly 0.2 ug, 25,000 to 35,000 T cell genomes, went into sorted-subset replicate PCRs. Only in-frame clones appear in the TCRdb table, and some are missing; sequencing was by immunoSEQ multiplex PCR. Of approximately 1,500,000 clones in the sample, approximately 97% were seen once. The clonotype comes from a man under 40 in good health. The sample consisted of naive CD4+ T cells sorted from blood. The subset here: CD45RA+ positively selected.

The CDR3 nucleotides read TGCGCCAGCAGCCAAGAGTCAGCTAACACTGAAGCTTTCTTT. It yields the protein CASSQESANTEAFF. This chain links TRBV4-1 with TRBJ1-1; D is unclear. The V and J ends lost 0 bases and 2 bases respectively, with 7 bases between them. Germline assignment: CDR1 MGHRA and CDR2 YSYEKL. CDR3 length: 14 amino acids.